The 2 T cell receptor beta chains reported below all come from one sample, sequenced in a study of blood T cell repertoires in COVID-19. Profiling relied on immunoSEQ multiplex PCR, and the TCRdb table lists in-frame clones only, not all of them. The sample contains around 190,000 clones, about 88% of which appear only once. Sequencing was done on a sample of PBMCs or T cells enriched from blood (not recorded which). The receptor set was obtained from a woman between 40 and 50 years old in a cohort exposed to, infected with or recovered from COVID-19 (not recorded which).

The V and J genes are TRBV9 and TRBJ2-3; D gene uncertain. The CDR3 sequence is 15 residues long. The V end was cut by 4 bases, the J end by 0 bases, with 12 bases between. Germline loops: CDR1 SGDLS, CDR2 YYNGEE. CDR3 sequence reads: CASSPRLLSTDTQYF. The DNA for the CDR3 is TGTGCCAGCAGCCCCCGACTTCTTAGCACAGATACGCAGTATTTT.

The V gene is TRBV6-5, the J gene TRBJ1-2; TRBD1 aligns across 8 bases. Germline lookup yields CDR1 MNHEY and CDR2 SVGAGI. V trimming: 5 bases; J trimming: 4 bases; junction bases outside the gene matches: 9. The CDR3 loop spans 15 amino acids. The CDR3 region has the DNA TGTGCCAGCAGTCCTAGACAGGGGTACGGCTATGGCTACACCTTC. Translated, it gives CASSPRQGYGYGYTF.